This T cell receptor beta chain was documented in a study of post-analysis software for immune sequencing data. Across the whole study: The patients showed relapsing-remitting, secondary progressive and progressive-relapsing multiple sclerosis courses.

The TCR beta cDNA libraries contained unique molecular identifiers. MiXCR, run by TCRdb on the PCR reads, gives a single entry per CDR3 protein. The sample contains 740,000 or so distinct CDR3 sequences, 53% of which appear only once. As for this clonotype: No antigen is known for it.

Study outcomes and limitations: The five TRBV segments detected at higher frequency in patients than in controls included TRBV5-6, TRBV5-1 and TRBV20-1. Normalized Chao1 diversity was significantly lower in multiple sclerosis patients than in controls. Under the F measure, samples that were prepared in one batch clustered strongly together.

Germline V CDR1 and CDR2: LGHDT, YNNKEL (reference sequence). The CDR3 runs to 16 residues. The V segment lost 4 bases and the J segment 2 bases; nucleotides outside the gene matches: 4. This receptor was obtained from a girl between 5 and 17 years old with multiple sclerosis. Sequencing input: blood. The chain is built from TRBV3-1 and TRBJ2-6; TRBD1 matches at 8 bases. The CDR3 sequence: CASSPSDRAGANVLTF. The CDR3 DNA follows: TGTGCCAGCAGCCCGTCGGACAGGGCTGGGGCCAACGTCCTGACTTTC.